The entry below gives a single T cell receptor beta chain sequence along with its context. Its specificity is unknown. Germline CDR1 and CDR2: KGHDR and SFDVKD. The CDR3 is 13 residues long. Trimming left V 9 bases short and J 0 bases short, with 9 bases between. Sequenced by immunoSEQ multiplex PCR; TCRdb stores in-frame clones only, minus some. The profile shows some 130,000 clones, roughly 90% of them singletons. These data originate in a study of T cell responses to AZD1222 COVID-19 vaccine. Study findings and constraints: Variant regions that are unmutated are reportedly the target of nearly half of spike-specific TCRs. Among AZD1222 vaccinees, only five to seven were seropositive at baseline.

This sequence originates from an adult who received the AZD1222 COVID-19 vaccine. The chain combines TRBV24-1 with TRBJ2-3; no firm D call. The starting material was peripheral blood, obtained 28 days after the second AZD1222 dose. CDR3 DNA: TGTGCCACCTCTTTCTCTAGCACAGATACGCAGTATTTT. Translating gives CATSFSSTDTQYF.